Below, 30 T cell receptor beta chains from the same sample are listed, as sequenced in a study of blood T cell repertoires in COVID-19. Libraries were prepared by immunoSEQ multiplex PCR; TCRdb keeps only in-frame clonotypes and omits some of them. The table shows 250,000 to 350,000 clones, with roughly 90% occurring only once. Sequencing was carried out using peripheral blood. Every receptor here comes from a woman aged 25 to 39 with COVID-19, enrolled during active disease.

The rearrangement joins TRBV27 to TRBJ2-7, with 8 nucleotides matching TRBD1. V was pared by 2 bases and J by 6 bases, with 6 bases of the junction left unmatched. CDR3 length: 14 amino acids. Germline V CDR1 and CDR2: MNHEY, SMNVEV (reference sequence). The CDR3 sequence: CASSLQGANREQYF. CDR3 nucleotide sequence: TGTGCCAGCAGTTTACAGGGGGCTAACCGCGAGCAGTACTTC.

The chain employs TRBV4-1 and TRBJ2-5, with TRBD2 matching over 8 bases. Germline V lookup: CDR1 MGHRA, CDR2 YSYEKL. V shed 0 bases, J shed 4 bases, and the junction held 7 bases outside the gene matches. CDR3 length equals 16 residues. This chain's CDR3 is CASSQDGSGRAETQYF. The CDR3 bases are TGCGCCAGCAGCCAAGATGGAAGCGGGAGAGCAGAGACCCAGTACTTC.

This rearrangement joins TRBV29-1 to TRBJ1-1, with D maybe TRBD1 (6 bases). The CDR3 spans 15 residues. Trimming took 1 base from V and 0 from J, leaving 12 bases between them. The germline gives CDR1 SQVTM, CDR2 ANQGSEA. Here the CDR3 reads CSVEGGGTLNTEAFF. The CDR3 bases are TGCAGCGTTGAAGGTGGTGGGACACTGAACACTGAAGCTTTCTTT.

The rearrangement uses TRBV27 and TRBJ1-5, with 8 positions matching TRBD1. After removal of 5 bases from V and 4 bases from J, the junction contained 4 bases not matched to a gene. Germline V gives CDR1 MNHEY, CDR2 SMNVEV (reference sequence). This CDR3 is 14 amino acids long. CDR3 loop: CASSITGGNQPQHF. The DNA of the CDR3 is TGTGCCAGCAGTATCACAGGGGGAAATCAGCCCCAGCATTTT.

The chain couples TRBV29-1 to TRBJ2-2; 7 bases are a match to TRBD1. The CDR3 contains 15 residues. J gave up 5 bases and V 5 bases, and 11 bases lay outside the gene matches. From germline, CDR1 is SQVTM and CDR2 ANQGSEA. This CDR3 reads CSVPGAGGWTGELFF. As DNA, the CDR3 is TGCAGCGTTCCCGGGGCAGGGGGTTGGACCGGGGAGCTGTTTTTT.

This chain joins TRBV28 and TRBJ2-1; 7 bases are shared with TRBD1. V dropped 5 bases and J dropped 0; count of bases not matched to a gene: 10. Germline V lookup: CDR1 MDHEN, CDR2 SYDVKM. The CDR3 has 17 amino acids. Here the CDR3 DNA reads TGTGCCAGCAGTACGCTTTCAGGGGGTAGCTCCTACAATGAGCAGTTCTTC. This encodes CASSTLSGGSSYNEQFF.

The gene calls are TRBV2 and TRBJ2-3, with 10 bases matching TRBD2. The CDR3 runs to 16 residues. V trimming: 4 bases; J trimming: 5 bases; junction bases outside the gene matches: 9. Germline CDR1 and CDR2: SNHLY and FYNNEI. This CDR3 reads CASSGGAGGFIDTQYF. The CDR3 nucleotides are TGTGCCAGCAGTGGGGGAGCGGGAGGGTTCATAGATACGCAGTATTTT.

The rearrangement uses TRBV4-3 and TRBJ2-7; 11 positions agree with TRBD2. V shed 0 bases and J 6 bases; nucleotides not matched to a gene: 7. The germline CDR1 and CDR2 sequences are LGHNA and YSLEER. The CDR3 is 16 amino acids. CDR3 region: CASSQDWVTSGTEQYF. CDR3 DNA sequence: TGCGCCAGCAGCCAAGATTGGGTGACTAGCGGGACCGAGCAGTACTTC.

The chain has TRBV4-1 and TRBJ1-2; D not resolved. This CDR3 comprises 12 residues. V was cut by 1 base and J by 4 bases, with 4 bases left in between. CDR1 and CDR2 from the germline V gene are MGHRA and YSYEKL. CDR3 region: CASSQGVYGYTF. In DNA form, the CDR3 reads TGCGCCAGCAGCCAAGGAGTCTATGGCTACACCTTC.

Of note for this clone: At one end, the junction sequence differs from germline, possibly due to a read error. The chain employs TRBV27 and TRBJ1-2; D perhaps matches TRBD1 (5 bases). The CDR3 sequence is 14 residues long. CDR1 MNHEY and CDR2 SMNVEV come from the germline V gene (reference sequence). This chain's CDR3 is CASSLTPGNYGYTF. The DNA for the CDR3 is TGTGCCAGCAGTTTAACTCCAGGGAACTACGGCTACACCTTC.

This sequence joins TRBV5-1 and TRBJ2-1; 10 nucleotides line up with TRBD2. The CDR3 sequence is 15 residues long. The V gene end was trimmed by 0 bases and the J gene end by 7 bases; junction bases not matched to a gene: 4. Germline V gene data show CDR1 as SGHRS and CDR2 as YFSETQ. The CDR3 spells CASSLGPSGGNEQFF. The CDR3 DNA follows: TGCGCCAGCAGCTTGGGCCCTAGCGGGGGTAATGAGCAGTTCTTC.

This chain uses TRBV6-1 with TRBJ2-1, with a weak D call TRBD2 (5 bases). The V end was cut by 3 bases, the J end by 6 bases, with 18 bases between. Germline V gene lookup returns CDR1 MNHNS and CDR2 SASEGT. The CDR3 has 16 residues. This CDR3 is CASSEWGNGKPNEQFF. Here the CDR3 DNA reads TGTGCCAGCAGTGAGTGGGGAAACGGGAAACCCAATGAGCAGTTCTTC.

This clone has just a few counts. The gene calls are TRBV10-3 and TRBJ1-5; 7 bases line up with TRBD1. CDR3 length: 17 residues. Germline loops: CDR1 ENHRY, CDR2 SYGVKD. The V and J ends lost 0 bases and 1 base, in that order; junction bases with no gene match: 6. CDR3 sequence (DNA): TGTGCCATCAGTGAGTCGAAGGGGGCGTTAAGCAATCAGCCCCAGCATTTT. Amino acid sequence: CAISESKGALSNQPQHF.

The V and J genes are TRBV5-1 and TRBJ2-1; the D gene is possibly TRBD2 (6 bases). The CDR3 runs 14 residues. V was cut by 1 base and J by 5 bases, with 10 bases left in between. Germline CDR1 and CDR2: SGHRS and YFSETQ. CDR3 coding DNA: TGCGCCAGCAGCTTGCCTAGCGCCAACAATGAGCAGTTCTTC. As protein: CASSLPSANNEQFF.

The V and J genes are TRBV3-1 (or the pseudogene TRBV3-2) and TRBJ1-5; a weak D match, TRBD1 (5 bases). Deletions cut 1 base from V and 7 bases from J, with 17 bases between. The CDR3 consists of 16 residues. Per the germline V gene, CDR1 is LGHDT and CDR2 is YNNKEL (reference sequence). CDR3 loop: CASSQGIRQRNQPQHF. The CDR3 coding sequence is TGTGCCAGCAGCCAAGGAATCCGACAGAGGAACCAGCCCCAGCATTTT.

The V gene is TRBV19, the J gene TRBJ2-2, with TRBD2 identical over 9 bases. Germline loops: CDR1 LNHDA, CDR2 SQIVND (reference sequence). The CDR3 has 15 residues. Germline trimming cut 5 bases from V and 5 bases from J; bases unmatched to any gene: 6. The CDR3 loop is CASSRSGSYTGELFF. For the CDR3, the DNA is TGTGCCAGTAGTCGTAGCGGGAGTTATACCGGGGAGCTGTTTTTT.

The chain carries TRBV7-3 and TRBJ2-3; TRBD1 is a possible D gene (5 bases). CDR3 length equals 14 residues. V lost 1 base, J lost 2 bases, and 7 bases lay in between. CDR1 and CDR2 from the germline V gene are SGHTA and FQGTGA. CDR3: CASSLIGATDTQYF. For the CDR3, the DNA is TGTGCCAGCAGCTTAATTGGGGCCACAGATACGCAGTATTTT. The whole variable domain, remainder taken from reference TRBV7-3 and TRBJ2-3, is GAGVSQTPSNKVTEKGKYVELRCDPISGHTALYWYRQSLGQGPEFLIYFQGTGAADDSGLPNDRFFAVRPEGSVSTLKIQRTERGDSAVYLCASSLIGATDTQYFGPGTRLTVL.

This chain links TRBV5-1 with TRBJ1-6; TRBD1 is a possible D gene (5 bases). Trimming stripped 2 bases from V and 0 bases from J, with 21 bases between. The CDR3 runs 20 residues. From germline, CDR1 is SGHRS and CDR2 YFSETQ. The CDR3 loop is CASSLISFGGLSSYNSPLHF. The DNA for the CDR3 is TGCGCCAGCAGCTTAATTTCGTTCGGGGGACTGAGCTCCTATAATTCACCCCTCCACTTT. Full variable domain (missing parts from reference TRBV5-1 and TRBJ1-6): KAGVTQTPRYLIKTRGQQVTLSCSPISGHRSVSWYQQTPGQGLQFLFEYFSETQRNKGNFPGRFSGRQFSNSRSEMNVSTLELGDSALYLCASSLISFGGLSSYNSPLHFGNGTRLTVT.

This sequence joins TRBV6-5 and TRBJ1-5; D ambiguous. In germline, CDR1 is MNHEY, CDR2 SVGAGI. The CDR3 totals 15 residues. The ends were cut back, 7 bases at V and 2 bases at J, with 15 bases in the middle. The CDR3 loop is CASTPPVEGNQPQHF. CDR3 bases: TGTGCCAGCACCCCCCCAGTCGAGGGCAATCAGCCCCAGCATTTT.

The chain couples TRBV2 to TRBJ1-2; 7 bases fit TRBD1. This CDR3 has 15 amino acids. From germline, CDR1 is SNHLY and CDR2 FYNNEI. Losses at the gene ends were 8 bases for V and 7 bases for J; bases not matched to a gene: 16. CDR3 in amino acids: CASGLNGARQGGYTF. The DNA of the CDR3 is TGTGCCAGCGGCCTGAACGGGGCCCGACAGGGTGGCTACACCTTC.

The V call is TRBV3-1 (or the pseudogene TRBV3-2), the J call TRBJ1-4; possibly TRBD1 for D (5 bases). V lost 4 bases, J lost 6 bases, and 18 bases lay in between. The V gene's germline CDR1 is LGHDT and CDR2 YNNKEL (reference sequence). This CDR3 has 16 residues. CDR3 coding DNA: TGTGCCAGCAGCCTTCTGGGGGGAGAAGGTTATGAAAAACTGTTTTTT. Translation gives CASSLLGGEGYEKLFF.

This chain links TRBV28 with TRBJ2-1; D might be TRBD2 (7 bases). V gave up 5 bases and J gave up 8 bases, with 22 bases separating them. This CDR3 comprises 16 residues. Germline-derived CDR1 and CDR2 are MDHEN and SYDVKM. The CDR3 DNA reads TGTGCCAGCAGTCTGAGCCCCGCGGGGGCGTTACATGAGCAGTTCTTC. Translated: CASSLSPAGALHEQFF. The whole variable domain, remainder taken from reference TRBV28 and TRBJ2-1, is DVKVTQSSRYLVKRTGEKVFLECVQDMDHENMFWYRQDPGLGLRLIYFSYDVKMKEKGDIPEGYSVSREKKERFSLILESASTNQTSMYLCASSLSPAGALHEQFFGPGTRLTVL.

The rearrangement uses TRBV7-2 and TRBJ1-3, with 7 bases fitting TRBD1. The V gene end was trimmed by 3 bases and the J gene end by 5 bases; junction bases not matched to a gene: 4. Germline-derived CDR1 and CDR2 are SGHTA and FQGNSA. The CDR3 loop spans 14 amino acids. The CDR3 DNA reads TGTGCCAGCAGCTTTTCGAGGGGGCGAAACACCATATATTTT. Amino acids: CASSFSRGRNTIYF. Supplemented by reference TRBV7-2 and TRBJ1-3, the full variable domain reads GAGVSQSPSNKVTEKGKDVELRCDPISGHTALYWYRQSLGQGLEFLIYFQGNSAPDKSGLPSDRFSAERTGGSVSTLTIQRTQQEDSAVYLCASSFSRGRNTIYFGEGSWLTVV.

The chain's CDR3 is CASSLGRADEQFF. CDR3 bases: TGTGCCAGCAGCTTGGGCAGGGCGGATGAGCAGTTCTTC. This sequence joins TRBV7-9 and TRBJ2-1; weak D call: TRBD1 (5 bases). V was trimmed by 3 bases and J by 8 bases, leaving 11 bases between them. The CDR3 contains 13 residues. Germline V gene sequence: CDR1 SEHNR, CDR2 FQNEAQ (reference sequence).

This clone has a handful of counts. The chain links TRBV10-3 to TRBJ2-1, with 9 nucleotides matching TRBD1. CDR1 is ENHRY, CDR2 SYGVKD, per germline. The CDR3 consists of 12 residues. The junction had 3 bases not matched to a gene; V was cut back by 8 bases and J by 7 bases. CDR3 loop: CAILTGGNEQFF. CDR3 DNA sequence: TGTGCCATCTTGACAGGGGGGAATGAGCAGTTCTTC.

The V and J genes are TRBV2 and TRBJ2-1, with D possibly matching TRBD2 (6 bases). The V gene's germline CDR1 is SNHLY and CDR2 FYNNEI. V was shortened by 5 bases and J by 6 bases, with 8 bases between the two germline ends. This CDR3 contains 12 residues. The CDR3 bases are TGTGCCAGCAGTTTAGCGGCCAATGAGCAGTTCTTC. Amino acids: CASSLAANEQFF.

This chain links TRBV6-5 with TRBJ2-5; D remains ambiguous. V lost 0 bases to trimming and J lost 1 base, with 9 bases between them. The CDR3 is 15 residues long. The germline V gene encodes CDR1 MNHEY and CDR2 SVGAGI. CDR3 amino acids: CASSYSLLSQETQYF. The CDR3 coding sequence is TGTGCCAGCAGTTACTCGTTGTTGAGCCAAGAGACCCAGTACTTC.

This chain joins TRBV28 and TRBJ2-1; D remains ambiguous. Germline CDR1 reads MDHEN; CDR2 reads SYDVKM. V lost 3 bases to trimming and J lost 6 bases, with 6 bases between them. This CDR3 has 12 residues. CDR3 nucleotide sequence: TGTGCCAGCAGTTTGACTCGCAATGAGCAGTTCTTC. It yields the protein CASSLTRNEQFF.

This clone was seen once. The CDR3 is CASSVAGGEGLSYNEQFF. The CDR3 bases are TGTGCCAGCAGCGTAGCTGGGGGGGAGGGCCTCTCCTACAATGAGCAGTTCTTC. The chain combines TRBV9 with TRBJ2-1; 7 positions agree with TRBD2. With 0 bases clipped from V and 0 bases from J, the junction kept 9 bases outside the gene matches. This CDR3 spans 18 amino acids. Germline CDR1 and CDR2: SGDLS and YYNGEE.

This clone was counted a single time. This chain connects TRBV3-1 (or the pseudogene TRBV3-2) to TRBJ2-7, with 8 bases fitting TRBD2. Germline lookup yields CDR1 LGHDT and CDR2 YNNKEL (reference sequence). J was trimmed by 6 bases and V by 5 bases; bases with no gene match: 6. This CDR3 is 13 amino acids long. CDR3 bases: TGTGCCAGCAGCATCTCCGGGACTAGCGAGCAGTACTTC. This translates into CASSISGTSEQYF.